This T cell receptor (beta chain) came from a study of spatial heterogeneity in lung cancer. Study-wide points: Tumor mutation count correlated with how many alpha and beta TCRs expanded intratumorally. Expanded TCRs that were ubiquitous or regional had counts tracking ubiquitous and regional nonsynonymous mutations, respectively.

The presence of a unique molecular identifier marked each TCR cDNA molecule. TCRdb fed the 5' RACE reads into MiXCR, producing one record per CDR3 protein. The sample includes about 11,000 distinct CDR3 sequences, about 8.4% seen only once; the top ten take around a fifth. This clonotype counts as medium-sized. What it binds is unknown. Since the library was made to target alpha chains, this beta chain is a stray read and its abundance is not meaningful. CDR3 size: 12 residues. Per the germline V gene, CDR1 is SEHNR and CDR2 is FQNEAQ (reference sequence). V was cut by 5 bases and J by 7 bases, with 11 bases left in between. Time point given: sample taken at primary tumor resection. Around 70 TRACERx patients with early, untreated non-small cell lung cancer donated samples. The sequenced material consisted of unsorted whole RNA from tumor, nontumor lung or frozen PBMC.

The TCR was taken from a female donor with early-stage non-small cell lung cancer. Sequenced here: lung tumor tissue, sampled at surgery. V and J are TRBV7-9 and TRBJ1-1, with D uncertain. The CDR3 nucleotides read TGTGCCAGCAGCCCCGGACGGTTTGAAGCTTTCTTT. It encodes CASSPGRFEAFF. Full variable domain (rest looked up from reference TRBV7-9 and TRBJ1-1): DTGVSQNPRHKITKRGQNVTFRCDPISEHNRLYWYRQTLGQGPEFLTYFQNEAQLEKSRLLSDRFSAERPKGSFSTLEIQRTEQGDSAMYLCASSPGRFEAFFGQGTRLTVV.